These 31 T cell receptor beta chains share one sample of origin, sequenced in a study of T cells in Graves' hyperthyroidism and ophthalmopathy. Researchers amplified the TCR beta CDR3 regions from RNA transcripts. A first-round RT-PCR of the TCR CDR3 used the HTBI primer set. Using its own MiXCR run on the multiplex PCR reads, TCRdb lists one record per CDR3 protein. The data contain some 350,000 distinct CDR3 sequences, roughly 25% of them singletons. Sequenced material: blood. All receptors derive from a man aged 50-60 years with Graves' hyperthyroidism.

CDR3 coding DNA: TGTGCCAGCAGTCTAGCCTGGACGGGGAGCCATGAGCAGTTCTTC. This gives the protein CASSLAWTGSHEQFF. This rearrangement joins TRBV27 to TRBJ2-1; D may be TRBD2 (5 bases). This CDR3 region has 15 residues. V shed 5 bases and J shed 8 bases, with 19 bases lying between them. CDR1 MNHEY and CDR2 SMNVEV come from the germline V gene (reference sequence).

Ten or more counts support this clonotype. The chain combines TRBV2 with TRBJ2-5; D gene ambiguous. The CDR3 sequence is 15 residues long. With 2 bases removed from V and 7 bases from J, the gap between germline ends came to 17 bases. Germline CDR1 and CDR2: SNHLY and FYNNEI. The CDR3, as DNA: TGTGCCAGCAGTGAAAGTCGAGCGCCTGAAGGGACCCAGTACTTC. Encoded protein: CASSESRAPEGTQYF.

This clonotype has a handful of counts. This chain links TRBV6-1 with TRBJ2-6, with D possibly TRBD1 on 5 matching bases. Germline values: CDR1 MNHNS, CDR2 SASEGT. This CDR3 has 14 amino acids. The V gene lost 7 bases and the J gene lost 0 bases, with 7 bases spanning the gap. CDR3 DNA: TGTGCCAGCAATACAGGCTCTGGGGCCAACGTCCTGACTTTC. It specifies CASNTGSGANVLTF.

J is TRBJ2-7 and V is TRBV9, with D possibly TRBD1 on 6 matching bases. The CDR3 has 14 amino acids. V was pared by 4 bases and J by 3 bases, with 14 bases between. The germline V gene has CDR1 SGDLS and CDR2 YYNGEE. Written as DNA, the CDR3 is TGTGCCAGCAGCTCGGGACAACTACACTACGAGCAGTACTTC. It yields the protein CASSSGQLHYEQYF.

This clonotype showed up many times. This chain links TRBV7-8 with TRBJ2-1, with 11 positions matching TRBD2. The CDR3 contains 14 residues. V lost 9 bases and J lost 6; bases outside the gene matches: 7. Germline V CDR1 and CDR2: SGHVS, FQNEAQ. The CDR3 here is CASATSGETNEQFF. The CDR3 DNA reads as TGTGCCAGTGCGACTAGCGGGGAGACCAATGAGCAGTTCTTC.

This clonotype appeared many times. In DNA, the CDR3 is TGTGCCAGCAGTGGGCAGTTTCAAGAGACCCAGTACTTC. Its translation: CASSGQFQETQYF. This chain uses TRBV2 with TRBJ2-5; D uncertain. Germline assignment: CDR1 SNHLY and CDR2 FYNNEI. This CDR3 comprises 13 residues. The germline V and J ends were trimmed by 4 bases and 2 bases, with 8 bases remaining between them.

In its sample, this clonotype was seen a few times. V and J are TRBV6-1 and TRBJ2-5; 7 bases match TRBD2. Germline V gives CDR1 MNHNS, CDR2 SASEGT. Trimming removed 4 bases from V and 5 bases from J; junction bases left unmatched: 7. This CDR3 spans 14 amino acids. The CDR3 sequence: CASSGTRATETQYF. The CDR3 DNA is TGTGCCAGCAGTGGGACTAGGGCGACCGAGACCCAGTACTTC.

This sequence joins TRBV7-9 and TRBJ2-7; 8 nucleotides match TRBD1. V gave up 5 bases and J gave up 6 bases; unmatched junction bases: 12. Germline CDR1 is SEHNR and CDR2 is FQNEAQ (reference sequence). The CDR3 has 15 residues. The CDR3 spells CASSHGGTGAREQYF. In DNA form, the CDR3 reads TGTGCCAGCAGCCACGGAGGGACAGGAGCCCGCGAGCAGTACTTC.

The CDR3 nucleotides read TGTGCCAGCAGTATGGGACACAGTGGAACCGGGGAGCTGTTTTTT. Its translation: CASSMGHSGTGELFF. The J gene is TRBJ2-2, the V gene TRBV27; D might be TRBD1 (6 bases). Trimming removed 5 bases from V and 5 bases from J, with 15 bases in between. This CDR3 is built from 15 residues. CDR1 is MNHEY and CDR2 is SMNVEV in the germline V gene (reference sequence).

This clonotype was seen repeatedly, ten times or more. The V and J genes are TRBV27 and TRBJ1-1, with TRBD1 matching over 8 bases. The germline CDR1 and CDR2 sequences are MNHEY and SMNVEV (reference sequence). V trimming: 6 bases; J trimming: 6 bases; junction bases outside the gene matches: 6. The CDR3 is 13 amino acids. The CDR3 is CASSRTGIAEAFF. The CDR3 region has the DNA TGTGCCAGCAGCCGGACAGGGATTGCTGAAGCTTTCTTT.

Remarks on this clonotype: The conserved phenylalanine or tryptophan is not found at the CDR3 terminus, so this likely reflects a read error. V and J are TRBV3-1 and TRBJ1-3; no clear D gene. Germline CDR1 LGHDT, CDR2 YNNKEL (reference sequence). The CDR3 runs to 14 residues. V gave up 2 bases and J gave up 1 base, with 6 bases separating them. CDR3 loop: CASSQQVSGNTIYV. CDR3 DNA sequence: TGTGCCAGCAGCCAACAAGTATCTGGAAACACCATATATGTT.

This clonotype was seen a few times. The V call is TRBV12-3 or TRBV12-4, the J call TRBJ2-1; TRBD2 matches 7 bases. V dropped 6 bases and J dropped 10; count of bases not matched to a gene: 9. The CDR3 runs to 13 residues. CDR3 DNA: TGTGCCAGCAGCCCCCTACGGGGACTAGAGCAGTTCTTC. It translates to CASSPLRGLEQFF.

V gene TRBV27 combines with J gene TRBJ2-7, with TRBD1 matching 8 bases. Germline V gene sequence: CDR1 MNHEY, CDR2 SMNVEV (reference sequence). CDR3 length equals 17 residues. V was pared by 7 bases and J by 5 bases, with 19 bases of the junction left unmatched. The CDR3 DNA reads as TGTGCCAGCACCCCTTTCCAGGGGGCACCTTCCAGGAACGAGCAGTACTTC. Translating it yields CASTPFQGAPSRNEQYF.

The chain couples TRBV30 to TRBJ1-1; perhaps TRBD1 as D (6 bases). Per germline, CDR1 GTSNPN and CDR2 SVGIG (reference sequence). The CDR3 is 15 amino acids. The V gene lost 4 bases and the J gene lost 2 bases, with 17 bases spanning the gap. As DNA, the CDR3 is TGTGCCTGGATCCGCCCCCAGGGGTCAAACACTGAAGCTTTCTTT. As protein: CAWIRPQGSNTEAFF.

The V gene is TRBV28, the J gene TRBJ1-1, with no clear D. The CDR3 is 10 amino acids. From germline, CDR1 is MDHEN and CDR2 SYDVKM. V shed 11 bases and J shed 5 bases, with 9 bases lying between them. In DNA form, the CDR3 reads TGTGCCTCCGGATGGACTGAAGCTTTCTTT. Amino acid sequence: CASGWTEAFF.

This clonotype occurred a few times. The chain couples TRBV15 to TRBJ2-5; 9 bases match TRBD2. The length of the CDR3 is 17 residues. V shed 1 base and J 2 bases; nucleotides not matched to a gene: 8. The germline CDR1 and CDR2 sequences are LNHNV and YYDKDF (reference sequence). CDR3 in amino acids: CATSRARLAEPQETQYF. As DNA, the CDR3 is TGTGCCACCAGCAGAGCGCGACTAGCGGAGCCTCAAGAGACCCAGTACTTC.

The CDR3 loop is CASSDQDRGQDGYTF. The CDR3 bases are TGTGCCAGCAGCGACCAGGACAGGGGGCAGGATGGCTACACCTTC. This chain connects TRBV9 to TRBJ1-2; TRBD1 matches 11 bases. Unmatched junction bases numbered 7, after V lost 3 bases and J lost 6 bases. Germline assignment: CDR1 SGDLS and CDR2 YYNGEE. The CDR3 is 15 residues long. The full variable domain, in which reference TRBV9 and TRBJ1-2 provide the parts outside the CDR3, is DSGVTQTPKHLITATGQRVTLRCSPRSGDLSVYWYQQSLDQGLQFLIQYYNGEERAKGNILERFSAQQFPDLHSELNLSSLELGDSALYFCASSDQDRGQDGYTFGSGTRLTVV.

The rearrangement links TRBV4-1 to TRBJ2-2; the match to TRBD2 covers 8 bases. This CDR3 comprises 16 residues. Per germline, CDR1 MGHRA and CDR2 YSYEKL. The J segment lost 6 bases and the V segment lost 0 bases, leaving 6 bases of the junction unmatched. Here the CDR3 reads CASSQDSGENAGELFF. In DNA form, the CDR3 reads TGCGCCAGCAGCCAAGATAGCGGGGAAAACGCCGGGGAGCTGTTTTTT.

The chain couples TRBV27 to TRBJ2-7, with D tentatively TRBD1 (6 bases). Trimming removed 6 bases at V and 6 bases at J, with 12 bases between. CDR3 size: 12 residues. CDR1 is MNHEY, CDR2 SMNVEV, per germline (reference sequence). The CDR3 nucleotides are TGTGCCAGCAGCCGAACAGGGTTCGAGCAGTACTTC. Protein product: CASSRTGFEQYF.

This clonotype was picked up one time. The J gene is TRBJ2-7, the V gene TRBV7-3; D ambiguous. V dropped 1 base and J dropped 2 bases, with 9 bases sitting between them. This CDR3 has 14 residues. The germline V gene encodes CDR1 SGHTA and CDR2 FQGTGA. The CDR3 reads CASSLRGFPYEQYF. Written as DNA, the CDR3 is TGTGCCAGCAGCTTAAGAGGATTTCCCTACGAGCAGTACTTC. Supplemented by reference TRBV7-3 and TRBJ2-7, the full variable domain reads GAGVSQTPSNKVTEKGKYVELRCDPISGHTALYWYRQSLGQGPEFLIYFQGTGAADDSGLPNDRFFAVRPEGSVSTLKIQRTERGDSAVYLCASSLRGFPYEQYFGPGTRLTVT.

This clonotype was detected ten times or more. The chain carries TRBV28 and TRBJ2-2; TRBD2 matches 14 bases. The CDR3 runs 17 residues. Germline-derived CDR1 and CDR2 are MDHEN and SYDVKM. V lost 8 bases, J lost 7 bases, and 12 bases stayed unmatched. The CDR3 is CASQNSGTSGSIGELFF. CDR3 nucleotides: TGTGCCAGCCAAAATTCCGGGACTAGCGGGAGCATCGGGGAGCTGTTTTTT.

This clonotype was seen repeatedly, ten times or more. V is TRBV5-1 and J is TRBJ2-3, with D possibly being TRBD2 (6 bases). Germline lookup yields CDR1 SGHRS and CDR2 YFSETQ. The CDR3 spans 14 residues. V shed 3 bases and J shed 4 bases, with 12 bases lying between them. The CDR3 here is CASSSGRRSDTQYF. CDR3 sequence (DNA): TGCGCCAGCAGCTCTGGGAGGAGATCAGATACGCAGTATTTT. Based on the CDR3 plus reference TRBV5-1 and TRBJ2-3, the full variable domain is KAGVTQTPRYLIKTRGQQVTLSCSPISGHRSVSWYQQTPGQGLQFLFEYFSETQRNKGNFPGRFSGRQFSNSRSEMNVSTLELGDSALYLCASSSGRRSDTQYFGPGTRLTVL.

In its sample, this clonotype was seen a few times. The chain is built from TRBV20-1 and TRBJ2-1, with 7 bases fitting TRBD2. J lost 5 bases, V lost 2 bases, and 6 bases had no gene match. The length of the CDR3 is 14 residues. The germline V gene has CDR1 DFQATT and CDR2 SNEGSKA (reference sequence). Here the CDR3 DNA reads TGCAGTGCTAGATGGCTAGCGGAGAACAATGAGCAGTTCTTC. It encodes CSARWLAENNEQFF.

This clonotype was observed a few times. V gene TRBV20-1 combines with J gene TRBJ2-5; 7 nucleotides align to TRBD2. The junction had 9 bases not matched to a gene; V was cut back by 3 bases and J by 2 bases. The germline gives CDR1 DFQATT, CDR2 SNEGSKA (reference sequence). The CDR3 length is 15 residues. Here the CDR3 reads CSASPNGAGQETQYF. The DNA for the CDR3 is TGCAGTGCTAGTCCGAACGGAGCGGGGCAAGAGACCCAGTACTTC.

This clonotype appeared a few times. This rearrangement joins TRBV12-3 or TRBV12-4 to TRBJ2-3; no firm D call. V was clipped by 6 bases and J by 2 bases, with 9 bases between them. The CDR3 is made up of 13 amino acids. The CDR3 reads CASRTAYTDTQYF. The CDR3 coding sequence is TGTGCCAGCAGAACCGCCTACACAGATACGCAGTATTTT.

The V gene is TRBV20-1, the J gene TRBJ1-4; D is undetermined. Germline CDR1 and CDR2: DFQATT and SNEGSKA (reference sequence). This CDR3 is built from 15 residues. With 0 bases removed from V and 4 bases from J, the gap between germline ends came to 12 bases. CDR3: CSARDSGSSNEKLFF. The CDR3 coding sequence is TGCAGTGCTAGAGATTCGGGCAGCAGTAATGAAAAACTGTTTTTT.

This clonotype was detected ten times or more. This rearrangement joins TRBV11-2 to TRBJ2-3; 11 bases map to TRBD2. V was clipped by 5 bases and J by 9 bases; unmatched bases: 7. The length of the CDR3 is 14 residues. Germline loops: CDR1 SGHAT, CDR2 FQNNGV. The CDR3 DNA reads as TGTGCCAGCAGCACCGGGACTAGCGGCCTCACGCAGTATTTT. This sequence encodes CASSTGTSGLTQYF.

The chain joins TRBV18 to TRBJ1-2; 8 nucleotides match TRBD1. Germline-derived CDR1 and CDR2 are KGHSH and LQKENI. CDR3 size: 17 residues. The V segment lost 1 base and the J segment 5 bases; nucleotides outside the gene matches: 12. The CDR3 region is CASSPQEGTGLNYGYTF. The CDR3 DNA reads as TGTGCCAGCTCACCACAGGAAGGGACAGGACTCAATTATGGCTACACCTTC.

The V call is TRBV2, the J call TRBJ2-4, with 7 bases identical to TRBD2. Germline CDR1 is SNHLY and CDR2 is FYNNEI. This CDR3 has 15 amino acids. J lost 3 bases, V lost 7 bases, and 9 bases had no gene match. The CDR3 sequence is CASTDGGLGKNIQYF. The CDR3 DNA sequence: TGTGCCAGCACCGACGGGGGGTTAGGCAAAAACATTCAGTACTTC.

The DNA of the CDR3 is TGTGCCAGCAGTTACTTAGGCCGGCCTTGTGACGAAAAACTGTTTTTT. This sequence encodes CASSYLGRPCDEKLFF. This chain uses TRBV6-5 with TRBJ1-4; D unclear. The CDR3 length is 16 residues. Trimming left V 1 base short and J 8 bases short, with 17 bases between. From germline, CDR1 is MNHEY and CDR2 SVGAGI.

This clonotype was found many times. The J gene is TRBJ2-1, the V gene TRBV11-1; D is tentatively TRBD1 or TRBD2 (6 bases each). Trimming cost V 4 bases and J 6 bases, with 13 bases left between them. The CDR3 runs 14 residues. Germline CDR1 is SGHAT and CDR2 is FQDESV (reference sequence). The CDR3 sequence is CASSSGAGVNEQFF. The CDR3 nucleotides read TGTGCCAGCAGCTCGGGGGCCGGCGTCAATGAGCAGTTCTTC.